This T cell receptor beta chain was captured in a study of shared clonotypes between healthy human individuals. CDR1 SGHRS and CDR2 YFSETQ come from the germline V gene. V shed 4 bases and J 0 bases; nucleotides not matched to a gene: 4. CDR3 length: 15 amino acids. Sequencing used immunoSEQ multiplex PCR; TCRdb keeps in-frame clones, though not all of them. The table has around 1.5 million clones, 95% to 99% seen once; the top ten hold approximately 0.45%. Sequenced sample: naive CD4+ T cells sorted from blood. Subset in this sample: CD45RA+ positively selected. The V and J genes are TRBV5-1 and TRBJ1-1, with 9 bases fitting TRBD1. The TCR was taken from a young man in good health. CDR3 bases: TGCGCCAGCAGCCGGACAGGGGTCATGAACACTGAAGCTTTCTTT. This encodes CASSRTGVMNTEAFF. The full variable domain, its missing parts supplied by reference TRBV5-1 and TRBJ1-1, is KAGVTQTPRYLIKTRGQQVTLSCSPISGHRSVSWYQQTPGQGLQFLFEYFSETQRNKGNFPGRFSGRQFSNSRSEMNVSTLELGDSALYLCASSRTGVMNTEAFFGQGTRLTVV.